This T cell receptor (beta chain) appears in the sequencing data of a study of cytotoxic CD8 clonotypes in ibrutinib-treated CLL. Whole-study context: Collecting the response samples happened after a median 12 months of treatment, with a range of 6 to 36.

Trimming took 2 bases from V and 9 from J, leaving 8 bases between them. Germline V CDR1 and CDR2: LGHNA, YSLEER. This CDR3 has 12 residues. Target depth was 1 in 200,000 to 1 in 1 million T cells, about 10x per clonotype. Only in-frame clones appear in the TCRdb table, and some are missing; sequencing was by immunoSEQ multiplex PCR. The sample has just under 70,000 clones, about 63% seen once; the top ten hold around 5.8%. Cryopreserved PBMCs yielded about 2 micrograms of genomic DNA for TCR beta libraries. Sample: PBMCs, taken after 12 months of ibrutinib treatment. The source is a human donor with chronic lymphocytic leukemia. The chain recombines TRBV4-3 with TRBJ2-1, with D tentatively TRBD1 (6 bases). CDR3 protein: CASSQLGGEQFF. The DNA for the CDR3 is TGCGCCAGCAGCCAATTAGGGGGTGAGCAGTTCTTC.